The subject of this entry is one T cell receptor beta chain. The CDR3 has 16 residues. The V end was cut by 1 base, the J end by 0 bases, with 11 bases between. The germline CDR1 and CDR2 sequences are SGHRS and YFSETQ. The data stem from a study of blood T cell repertoires in COVID-19. Study background: Material from acute and convalescent COVID-19 was sourced from the United States, Italy and Spain. The cDNA or gDNA used as material had been derived from T cells, B-cell-depleted T cells, or PBMCs.

As handled by the study authors: Amplification of reference gene primers was used by the study to estimate nucleated cell counts. Sequenced by immunoSEQ multiplex PCR; TCRdb stores in-frame clones only, minus some. Clonal size and the V and J genes are those of that table, whereas D and trimming came from the DNA. Found here are about 33,000 clones, around 84% of them singletons; the top ten hold about 35%. This TCR was sampled from a man aged 80 or over with acute or convalescent COVID-19. The sample consisted of peripheral blood. V gene TRBV5-1 combines with J gene TRBJ2-1, with D unclear. The CDR3 sequence is CASSLRSASSYNEQFF. CDR3 DNA: TGCGCCAGCAGCTTGAGAAGTGCGAGCTCCTACAATGAGCAGTTCTTC. The full variable domain, its missing parts supplied by reference TRBV5-1 and TRBJ2-1, is KAGVTQTPRYLIKTRGQQVTLSCSPISGHRSVSWYQQTPGQGLQFLFEYFSETQRNKGNFPGRFSGRQFSNSRSEMNVSTLELGDSALYLCASSLRSASSYNEQFFGPGTRLTVL.